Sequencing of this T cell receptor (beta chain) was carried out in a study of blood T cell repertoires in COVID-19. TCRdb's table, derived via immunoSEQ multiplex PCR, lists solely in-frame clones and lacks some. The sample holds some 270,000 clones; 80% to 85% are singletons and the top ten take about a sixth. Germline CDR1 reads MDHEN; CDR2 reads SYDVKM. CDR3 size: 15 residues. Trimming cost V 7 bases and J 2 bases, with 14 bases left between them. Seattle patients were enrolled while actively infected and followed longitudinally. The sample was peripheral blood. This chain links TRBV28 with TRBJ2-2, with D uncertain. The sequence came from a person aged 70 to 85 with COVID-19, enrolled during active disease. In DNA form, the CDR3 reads TGTGCCAGCATTAATACAGCCGGAAACACCGGGGAGCTGTTTTTT. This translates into CASINTAGNTGELFF. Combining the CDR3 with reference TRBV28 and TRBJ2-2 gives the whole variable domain DVKVTQSSRYLVKRTGEKVFLECVQDMDHENMFWYRQDPGLGLRLIYFSYDVKMKEKGDIPEGYSVSREKKERFSLILESASTNQTSMYLCASINTAGNTGELFFGEGSRLTVL.